The clone carrying this T cell receptor (beta chain) appeared a few times. MiXCR, run by TCRdb on the 5' RACE reads, gives a single entry per CDR3 protein. The repertoire holds about 350,000 distinct CDR3 sequences, with roughly an eighth as singletons. This sample is drawn from a study of T-cell memory formation after mild COVID-19. The ends were cut back, 0 bases at V and 5 bases at J, with 11 bases in the middle. The CDR3 contains 14 residues. The V gene's germline CDR1 is MNHEY and CDR2 SMNVEV (reference sequence). Sequencing was done on a sample of PBMCs or a T cell subset sorted from them (not recorded which). This TCR was recovered from a man between 18 and 29 years old who had mild COVID-19 (a few samples of this study predate the infection). Cell type and time point are not known. The rearrangement joins TRBV27 to TRBJ2-7; D is tentatively TRBD1 or TRBD2 (5 bases each). CDR3 bases: TGTGCCAGCAGTTTATCCCCCGGGGCTCACGAGCAGTACTTC. Its protein is CASSLSPGAHEQYF.